This T cell receptor beta chain was identified during a study of CD8+CD57+ T cells in acquired aplastic anemia. In the study overall: DNA recovered from sorted CD4+ and CD8+ cells had a mean of approximately 3.2 ug. CD4+ cell libraries from healthy donors averaged roughly 10 million reads.

A remark on this clonotype: Its antigen is still unknown.

General study results and limits: Both patients and controls carried the same twenty-nine CD8+ CDR3 sequences. Patients and controls had CD8+ Simpson's diversity values that were not significantly distinct.

TCR beta VDJ and CDR3 profiling used genomic DNA as template. TCRdb recomputed calls from the reads with MiXCR, one row per CDR3 protein. Of around 400,000 distinct CDR3 sequences in the sample, about two thirds were seen once. The sample was sorted CD4+, CD8+, or CD8+CD57+ T cells (not recorded which) from PBMCs. The sequence was obtained from a human donor in good health, serving as a control.

The CDR3, as DNA: TGTGCCAGCAGCGTTATGACCAGTTCTCACACTGAAGCTTTCTTT. It translates to CASSVMTSSHTEAFF. The chain has TRBV9 and TRBJ1-1; D remains unclear. Germline V lookup: CDR1 SGDLS, CDR2 YYNGEE. V was shortened by 2 bases and J by 3 bases, with 14 bases between the two germline ends. There are 15 residues in the CDR3.